This T cell receptor beta chain was recovered during a study of breast tumors, draining lymph nodes, adjacent tissues. There are many counts of this clonotype. This CDR3 contains 12 residues. V was shortened by 4 bases and J by 2 bases, with 7 bases between the two germline ends. Germline lookup yields CDR1 SQVTM and CDR2 ANQGSEA. TCRdb recomputed calls from the multiplex PCR reads with MiXCR, one row per CDR3 protein. Found here are roughly 100,000 distinct CDR3 sequences, more than 25% of them singletons; the top ten hold around 6%. Breast cancer patients provided tissue from their axillary draining lymph nodes.

This TCR was recovered from a female donor with breast cancer. Some clones in this sample may be carry-over from other donors' samples. The sequencing sample was made of axillary lymph node tissue. V gene TRBV29-1 combines with J gene TRBJ2-3; no reliable D call. CDR3 in amino acids: CSVVGLTDTQYF. Written as DNA, the CDR3 is TGCAGCGTTGTAGGGCTCACAGATACGCAGTATTTT.